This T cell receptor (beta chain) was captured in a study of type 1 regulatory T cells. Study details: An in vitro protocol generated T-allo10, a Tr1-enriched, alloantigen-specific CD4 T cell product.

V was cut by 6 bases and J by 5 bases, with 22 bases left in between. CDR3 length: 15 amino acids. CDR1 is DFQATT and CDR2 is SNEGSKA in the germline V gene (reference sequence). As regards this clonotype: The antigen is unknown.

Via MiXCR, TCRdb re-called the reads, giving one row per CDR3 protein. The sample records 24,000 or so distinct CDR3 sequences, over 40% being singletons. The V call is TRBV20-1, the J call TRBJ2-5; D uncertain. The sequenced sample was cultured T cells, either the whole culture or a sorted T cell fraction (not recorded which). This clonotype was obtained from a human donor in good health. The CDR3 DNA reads TGCAGTGCAAACACCCCCCTAGGGCTAGACGAGACCCAGTACTTC. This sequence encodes CSANTPLGLDETQYF.